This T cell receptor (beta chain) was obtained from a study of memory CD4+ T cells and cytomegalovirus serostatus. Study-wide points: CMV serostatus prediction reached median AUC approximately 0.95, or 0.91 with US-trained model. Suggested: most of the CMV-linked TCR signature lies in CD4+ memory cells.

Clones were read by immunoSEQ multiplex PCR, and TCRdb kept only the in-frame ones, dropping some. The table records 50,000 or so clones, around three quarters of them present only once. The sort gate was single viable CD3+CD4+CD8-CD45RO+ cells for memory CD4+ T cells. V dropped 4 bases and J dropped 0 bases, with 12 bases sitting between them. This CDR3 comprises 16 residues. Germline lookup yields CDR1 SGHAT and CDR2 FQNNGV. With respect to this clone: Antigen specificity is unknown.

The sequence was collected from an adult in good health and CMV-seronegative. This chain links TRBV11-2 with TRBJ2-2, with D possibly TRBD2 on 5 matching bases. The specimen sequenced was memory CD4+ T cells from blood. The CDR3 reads CASSSQTGANTGELFF. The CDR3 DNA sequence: TGTGCCAGCAGCTCCCAGACCGGGGCGAACACCGGGGAGCTGTTTTTT.